The 8 T cell receptor beta chains in this list originate from one sample, sequenced in a study of blood T cell repertoires in COVID-19. TCRdb's table, derived via immunoSEQ multiplex PCR, lists solely in-frame clones and lacks some. Altogether about 200,000 clones are present, approximately 86% being singletons, with the ten largest covering 3.5% to 4%. Sample: PBMCs or T cells enriched from blood (not recorded which). Receptor source: a woman aged 40 to 50 with acute COVID-19.

The chain couples TRBV10-3 to TRBJ1-6, with TRBD1 matching 8 bases. The CDR3 has 16 residues. Losses at the gene ends were 5 bases for V and 7 bases for J; bases not matched to a gene: 10. In germline, CDR1 is ENHRY, CDR2 SYGVKD. CDR3 region: CAISKQGADRNSPLHF. Written as DNA, the CDR3 is TGTGCCATCAGTAAGCAGGGGGCGGATAGGAATTCACCCCTCCACTTT.

The chain uses TRBV6-2 or TRBV6-3 and TRBJ1-2; 8 positions match TRBD1. V was clipped by 6 bases and J by 5 bases; unmatched bases: 17. Germline V lookup: CDR1 MNHEY, CDR2 SVGEGT. The CDR3 is made up of 17 amino acids. CDR3 sequence: CASSRIPSQGARYGYTF. The CDR3 DNA is TGTGCCAGCAGCAGGATCCCGTCCCAGGGGGCGCGGTATGGCTACACCTTC.

The chain joins TRBV7-2 to TRBJ1-3; 11 positions match TRBD1. This CDR3 spans 18 amino acids. The germline V gene encodes CDR1 SGHTA and CDR2 FQGNSA. Trimming took 3 bases from V and 4 from J; bases not matched to a gene: 11. The CDR3 is CASSFTGTGGTGGNTIYF. CDR3 DNA sequence: TGTGCCAGCAGCTTCACCGGGACAGGGGGAACTGGAGGAAACACCATATATTTT.

The genes are TRBV30 and TRBJ2-1, with 7 bases fitting TRBD1. Germline assignment: CDR1 GTSNPN and CDR2 SVGIG (reference sequence). V dropped 5 bases and J dropped 1; count of bases not matched to a gene: 2. The CDR3 covers 13 residues. DNA for the CDR3: TGTGCCTGGGAGACAGGGTCCTACAATGAGCAGTTCTTC. It encodes CAWETGSYNEQFF.

This sequence joins TRBV15 and TRBJ2-2; 7 nucleotides line up with TRBD2. The CDR3 sequence is 16 residues long. From germline, CDR1 is LNHNV and CDR2 YYDKDF (reference sequence). Trimming took 8 bases from V and 1 from J; bases not matched to a gene: 10. In DNA, the CDR3 is TGTGCCACCCATCCCGGGACTACTGTGAACACCGGGGAGCTGTTTTTT. Amino acids: CATHPGTTVNTGELFF. The full variable domain, rest sourced from reference TRBV15 and TRBJ2-2, is DAMVIQNPRYQVTQFGKPVTLSCSQTLNHNVMYWYQQKSSQAPKLLFHYYDKDFNNEADTPDNFQSRRPNTSFCFLDIRSPGLGDTAMYLCATHPGTTVNTGELFFGEGSRLTVL.

The rearrangement joins TRBV9 to TRBJ2-3; 8 nucleotides match TRBD2. This CDR3 region has 16 residues. J was trimmed by 9 bases and V by 0 bases; bases with no gene match: 12. CDR1 and CDR2 (germline): SGDLS, YYNGEE. The CDR3 loop reads CASSVGDDPGGETQYF. CDR3 in DNA: TGTGCCAGCAGCGTAGGGGATGATCCGGGAGGGGAAACGCAGTATTTT.

The chain carries TRBV6-6 and TRBJ2-3, with 15 bases identical to TRBD2. V dropped 6 bases and J dropped 0; count of bases not matched to a gene: 13. Germline V gene lookup returns CDR1 MNHNY and CDR2 SVGAGI (reference sequence). The CDR3 runs 20 residues. Here the CDR3 DNA reads TGTGCCAGCAGCCTCGGACTAGCGGGAGGGCCTGGGAGAAGCACAGATACGCAGTATTTT. As protein: CASSLGLAGGPGRSTDTQYF.

The chain combines TRBV28 with TRBJ2-3; no clear D gene. The CDR3 contains 12 residues. Germline loops: CDR1 MDHEN, CDR2 SYDVKM. V was cut by 2 bases and J by 7 bases, with 7 bases left in between. CDR3 protein: CASSLRQNTQYF. CDR3 DNA: TGTGCCAGCAGTTTACGCCAGAATACGCAGTATTTT.